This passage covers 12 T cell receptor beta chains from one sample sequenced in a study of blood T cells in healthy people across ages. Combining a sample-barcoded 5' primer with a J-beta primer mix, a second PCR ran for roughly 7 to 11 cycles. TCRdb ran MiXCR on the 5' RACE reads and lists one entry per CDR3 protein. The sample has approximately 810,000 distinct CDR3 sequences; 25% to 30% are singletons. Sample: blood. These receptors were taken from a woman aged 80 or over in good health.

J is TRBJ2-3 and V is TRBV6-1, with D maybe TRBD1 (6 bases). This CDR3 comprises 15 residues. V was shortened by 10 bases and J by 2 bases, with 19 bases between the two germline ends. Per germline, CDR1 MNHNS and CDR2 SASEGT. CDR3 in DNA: TGTGCCAACCTCAAGGGGGACGGTTACACAGATACGCAGTATTTT. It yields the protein CANLKGDGYTDTQYF.

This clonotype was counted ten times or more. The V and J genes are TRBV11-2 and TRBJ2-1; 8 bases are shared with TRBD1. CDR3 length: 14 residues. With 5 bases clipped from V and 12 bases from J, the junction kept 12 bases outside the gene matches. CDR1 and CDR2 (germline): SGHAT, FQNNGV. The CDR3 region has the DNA TGTGCCAGCAGCCCTGGTAGTGGACAGGGTAGGCAGTTCTTC. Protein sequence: CASSPGSGQGRQFF. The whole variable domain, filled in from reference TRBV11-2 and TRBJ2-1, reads EAGVAQSPRYKIIEKRQSVAFWCNPISGHATLYWYQQILGQGPKLLIQFQNNGVVDDSQLPKDRFSAERLKGVDSTLKIQPAKLEDSAVYLCASSPGSGQGRQFFGPGTRLTVL.

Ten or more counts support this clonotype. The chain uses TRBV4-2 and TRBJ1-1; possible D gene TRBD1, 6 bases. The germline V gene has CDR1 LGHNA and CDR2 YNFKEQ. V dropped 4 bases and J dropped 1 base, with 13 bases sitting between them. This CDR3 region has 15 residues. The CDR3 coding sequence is TGTGCCAGCAGCCGGGGGGGACACACGAACACTGAAGCTTTCTTT. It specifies CASSRGGHTNTEAFF.

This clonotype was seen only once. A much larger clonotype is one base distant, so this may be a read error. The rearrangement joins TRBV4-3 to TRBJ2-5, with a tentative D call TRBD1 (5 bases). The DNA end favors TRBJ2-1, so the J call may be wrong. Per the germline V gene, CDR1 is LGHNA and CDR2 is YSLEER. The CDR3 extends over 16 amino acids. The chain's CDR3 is CASSQEISTAQETQFF. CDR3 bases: TGCGCCAGCAGCCAAGAAATTTCGACAGCTCAAGAGACCCAGTTCTTC.

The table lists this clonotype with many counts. This chain's CDR3 is CASSEYTGEQYF. CDR3 sequence (DNA): TGTGCCAGCAGTGAATATACAGGAGAGCAGTACTTC. The chain links TRBV25-1 to TRBJ2-7; maybe TRBD1 (5 bases). There are 12 residues in the CDR3. Trimming took 0 bases from V and 7 from J, leaving 7 bases between them. Germline CDR1 reads MGHDK; CDR2 reads SYGVNS.

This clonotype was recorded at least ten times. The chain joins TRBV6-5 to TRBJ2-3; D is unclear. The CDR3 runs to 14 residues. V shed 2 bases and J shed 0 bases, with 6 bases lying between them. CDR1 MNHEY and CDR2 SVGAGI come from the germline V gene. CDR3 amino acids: CASSYAVSTDTQYF. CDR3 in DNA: TGTGCCAGCAGTTACGCAGTGAGCACAGATACGCAGTATTTT.

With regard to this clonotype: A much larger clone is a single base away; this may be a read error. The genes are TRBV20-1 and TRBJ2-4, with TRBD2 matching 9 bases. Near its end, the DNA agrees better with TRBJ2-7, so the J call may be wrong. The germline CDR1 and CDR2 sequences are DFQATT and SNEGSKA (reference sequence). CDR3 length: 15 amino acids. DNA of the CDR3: TGCAGTGCTAGGGGCCGGTCGACTAGCGGTCACGAGCAGTACTTC. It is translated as CSARGRSTSGHEQYF.

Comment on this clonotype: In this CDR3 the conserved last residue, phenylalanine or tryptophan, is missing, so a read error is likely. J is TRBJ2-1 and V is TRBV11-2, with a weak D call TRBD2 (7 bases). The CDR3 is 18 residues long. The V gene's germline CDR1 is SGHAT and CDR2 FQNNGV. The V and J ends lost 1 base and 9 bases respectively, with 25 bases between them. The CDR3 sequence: CASSLGRRLGGGQAEQFS. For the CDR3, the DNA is TGTGCCAGCAGCTTAGGACGGCGACTAGGGGGGGGGCAGGCTGAGCAGTTCTCC.

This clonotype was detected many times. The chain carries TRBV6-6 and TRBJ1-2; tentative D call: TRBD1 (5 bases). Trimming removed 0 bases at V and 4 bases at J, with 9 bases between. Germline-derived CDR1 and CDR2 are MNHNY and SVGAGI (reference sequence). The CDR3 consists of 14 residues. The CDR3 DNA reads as TGTGCCAGCAGTTACTCGACAGAGCCCTATGGCTACACCTTC. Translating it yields CASSYSTEPYGYTF.

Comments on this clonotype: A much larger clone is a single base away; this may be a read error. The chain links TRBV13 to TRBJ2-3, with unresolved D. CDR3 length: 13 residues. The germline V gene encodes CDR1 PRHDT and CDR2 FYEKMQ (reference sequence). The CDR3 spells CANSLGRRNTQYF. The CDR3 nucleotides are TGTGCCAACAGCTTGGGAAGGCGTAATACGCAGTATTTT. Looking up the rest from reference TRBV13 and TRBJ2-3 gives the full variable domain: AAGVIQSPRHLIKEKRETATLKCYPIPRHDTVYWYQQGPGQDPQFLISFYEKMQSDKGSIPDRFSAQQFSDYHSELNMSSLELGDSALYFCANSLGRRNTQYFGPGTRLTVL.

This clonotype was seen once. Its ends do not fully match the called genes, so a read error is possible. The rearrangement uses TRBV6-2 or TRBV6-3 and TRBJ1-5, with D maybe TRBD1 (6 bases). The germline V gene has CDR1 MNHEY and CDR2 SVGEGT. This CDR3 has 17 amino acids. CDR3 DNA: TGTGCCAGCAGTTACTTCACCGGGACACCTTTAGCTCAGCCCCGGCATTTT. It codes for CASSYFTGTPLAQPRHF.

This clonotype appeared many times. CDR3 in DNA: TGTGCCAGCAGCCAAGTGCGGGGGACGACAGATACGCAGTATTTT. Translating it yields CASSQVRGTTDTQYF. V gene TRBV3-1 combines with J gene TRBJ2-3, with 7 bases fitting TRBD2. From germline, CDR1 is LGHDT and CDR2 YNNKEL (reference sequence). The CDR3 loop spans 15 amino acids. The junction had 4 bases not matched to a gene; V was cut back by 1 base and J by 3 bases.